The 16 T cell receptor beta chains in this list originate from one sample, sequenced in a study of T cells in localized non-small cell lung cancer. Using immunoSEQ multiplex PCR, the repertoire was profiled, and TCRdb retains in-frame clones only, with some absent. Here the sample spans under 95,000 clones, 70% to 90% being singletons. The sequenced sample was peripheral blood, obtained before any cancer treatment. These TCRs come from an older female donor with stage I lung adenocarcinoma.

The CDR3 DNA is TGTGCCAGCAGTTTAGGGGCTAGCGGGAGGCTGTACAATGAGCAGTTCTTC. It is translated as CASSLGASGRLYNEQFF. The V and J genes are TRBV28 and TRBJ2-1; 11 positions agree with TRBD2. Germline V gene sequence: CDR1 MDHEN, CDR2 SYDVKM. This CDR3 contains 17 residues. V was clipped by 2 bases and J by 4 bases; unmatched bases: 7.

Regarding this clone: This sample includes further DNA sequences coding for the same CDR3. The chain carries TRBV9 and TRBJ2-1; D unclear. Germline CDR1 reads SGDLS; CDR2 reads YYNGEE. This CDR3 spans 13 amino acids. The germline V and J ends were trimmed by 0 bases and 7 bases, with 8 bases remaining between them. The CDR3 here is CASSVVPRNEQFF. The CDR3 nucleotides read TGTGCCAGCAGCGTAGTACCCAGGAATGAGCAGTTCTTC.

CDR3 sequence: CASSLRAGTDTQYF. The CDR3 region has the DNA TGTGCCAGCAGCTTAAGAGCGGGAACAGATACGCAGTATTTT. This chain joins TRBV11-2 and TRBJ2-3, with 7 bases fitting TRBD2. V was clipped by 2 bases and J by 3 bases; unmatched bases: 2. The CDR3 length is 14 residues. Germline V gene data show CDR1 as SGHAT and CDR2 as FQNNGV.

The chain employs TRBV11-2 and TRBJ2-1; the match to TRBD2 covers 9 bases. The V and J ends lost 0 bases and 5 bases, in that order; junction bases with no gene match: 11. CDR3 length equals 18 residues. The germline gives CDR1 SGHAT, CDR2 FQNNGV. The CDR3 spells CASSLDRGLAGLNNEQFF. As DNA, the CDR3 is TGTGCCAGCAGCTTAGATCGGGGGCTAGCGGGACTCAACAATGAGCAGTTCTTC.

CDR3 in amino acids: CASSPFGTGDSNQPQHF. The CDR3 DNA sequence: TGTGCCAGCTCACCATTCGGGACAGGAGACAGCAATCAGCCCCAGCATTTT. The chain links TRBV18 to TRBJ1-5; TRBD1 matches 8 bases. V shed 2 bases, J shed 1 base, and the junction held 7 bases outside the gene matches. Germline V gene lookup returns CDR1 KGHSH and CDR2 LQKENI. This CDR3 region has 17 residues.

The chain combines TRBV15 with TRBJ1-1; tentative D call: TRBD1 (6 bases). The germline V gene encodes CDR1 LNHNV and CDR2 YYDKDF (reference sequence). Trimming took off 7 bases at V and 6 bases at J, with 33 bases between the two ends. The CDR3 is 19 residues long. The CDR3 is CATTPEQGPTRRGDPEAFF. The DNA for the CDR3 is TGTGCCACCACCCCGGAACAGGGCCCCACAAGAAGGGGAGACCCTGAAGCTTTCTTT.

The chain uses TRBV4-3 and TRBJ1-4, with 8 bases matching TRBD1. Trimming cost V 0 bases and J 8 bases; bases outside gene matches: 5. The CDR3 length is 15 residues. Germline CDR1 and CDR2: LGHNA and YSLEER. CDR3 in amino acids: CASSQESRGREKLFF. CDR3 DNA: TGCGCCAGCAGCCAAGAGAGCAGGGGGCGGGAAAAACTGTTTTTT.

This chain links TRBV7-9 with TRBJ2-1; the D gene is possibly TRBD2 (6 bases). Germline loops: CDR1 SEHNR, CDR2 FQNEAQ (reference sequence). CDR3 length: 15 amino acids. With 3 bases removed from V and 7 bases from J, the gap between germline ends came to 16 bases. This chain's CDR3 is CASSFGPRGLNEQFF. For the CDR3, the DNA is TGTGCCAGCAGCTTTGGACCTCGGGGGTTGAATGAGCAGTTCTTC.

The chain joins TRBV7-3 to TRBJ1-1; no firm D call. The V end was cut by 5 bases, the J end by 0 bases, with 7 bases between. Germline loops: CDR1 SGHTA, CDR2 FQGTGA. This CDR3 contains 13 residues. The CDR3 here is CASSPQLNTEAFF. The CDR3 region has the DNA TGTGCCAGCAGCCCACAGTTGAACACTGAAGCTTTCTTT.

The CDR3 DNA is TGCAGCGTTGAAGATCGAGGAGGGGGGAACACTGAAGCTTTCTTT. It encodes CSVEDRGGGNTEAFF. The rearrangement uses TRBV29-1 and TRBJ1-1, with a tentative D call TRBD1 (6 bases). Looked up from germline, CDR1 is SQVTM and CDR2 is ANQGSEA. V lost 0 bases and J lost 1, with 12 bases in between. There are 15 residues in the CDR3. The variable domain in full, with the rest retrieved from reference TRBV29-1 and TRBJ1-1, is SAVISQKPSRDICQRGTSLTIQCQVDSQVTMMFWYRQQPGQSLTLIATANQGSEATYESGFVIDKFPISRPNLTFSTLTVSNMSPEDSSIYLCSVEDRGGGNTEAFFGQGTRLTVV.

The chain links TRBV19 to TRBJ1-2; TRBD1 agrees at 8 bases. This CDR3 has 14 residues. Per the germline V gene, CDR1 is LNHDA and CDR2 is SQIVND (reference sequence). J was trimmed by 4 bases and V by 5 bases; bases with no gene match: 6. CDR3 residues: CASSDGTGLYGYTF. In DNA form, the CDR3 reads TGTGCCAGTAGTGATGGGACAGGCCTCTATGGCTACACCTTC.

CDR3 sequence (DNA): TGTGCCAGCAGCTTAGAGGCTAAGTACGGGGAGCTGTTTTTT. The encoded protein is CASSLEAKYGELFF. The rearrangement links TRBV7-9 to TRBJ2-2; no clear D gene. CDR1 is SEHNR and CDR2 is FQNEAQ in the germline V gene (reference sequence). Trimming stripped 1 base from V and 7 bases from J, with 10 bases between. The CDR3 has 14 residues. The entire variable domain, with the rest obtained from reference TRBV7-9 and TRBJ2-2, is as follows: DTGVSQNPRHKITKRGQNVTFRCDPISEHNRLYWYRQTLGQGPEFLTYFQNEAQLEKSRLLSDRFSAERPKGSFSTLEIQRTEQGDSAMYLCASSLEAKYGELFFGEGSRLTVL.

J is TRBJ2-7 and V is TRBV19; D is possibly TRBD2 (5 bases). CDR3 length equals 14 residues. Germline values: CDR1 LNHDA, CDR2 SQIVND (reference sequence). Trimming removed 2 bases from V and 1 base from J, with 9 bases in between. CDR3 coding DNA: TGTGCCAGTAGTATATCCGGGATATCCTACGAGCAGTACTTC. This encodes CASSISGISYEQYF.

The chain joins TRBV6-6 to TRBJ1-1; no definite D call. Germline V gene sequence: CDR1 MNHNY, CDR2 SVGAGI (reference sequence). Trimming cost V 6 bases and J 4 bases, with 18 bases left between them. The CDR3 sequence is 15 residues long. The CDR3: CASRGSLGSVTEAFF. The DNA for the CDR3 is TGTGCCAGCAGGGGGAGTCTGGGTAGCGTCACTGAAGCTTTCTTT.

The J gene is TRBJ2-1, the V gene TRBV10-3, with 7 bases identical to TRBD2. The length of the CDR3 is 15 residues. Per germline, CDR1 ENHRY and CDR2 SYGVKD. Trimming removed 6 bases from V and 0 bases from J; junction bases left unmatched: 5. CDR3 DNA sequence: TGTGCCATCAGCGGGGGGTGGAGCTCCTACAATGAGCAGTTCTTC. It is translated as CAISGGWSSYNEQFF.

This clone appeared a few times. The chain links TRBV19 to TRBJ1-1; 7 positions match TRBD1. The germline V gene encodes CDR1 LNHDA and CDR2 SQIVND (reference sequence). V was clipped by 6 bases and J by 4 bases; unmatched bases: 2. The CDR3 extends over 12 amino acids. The CDR3 region has the DNA TGTGCCAGTAGACAGGGGATCACTGAAGCTTTCTTT. Its protein product is CASRQGITEAFF.